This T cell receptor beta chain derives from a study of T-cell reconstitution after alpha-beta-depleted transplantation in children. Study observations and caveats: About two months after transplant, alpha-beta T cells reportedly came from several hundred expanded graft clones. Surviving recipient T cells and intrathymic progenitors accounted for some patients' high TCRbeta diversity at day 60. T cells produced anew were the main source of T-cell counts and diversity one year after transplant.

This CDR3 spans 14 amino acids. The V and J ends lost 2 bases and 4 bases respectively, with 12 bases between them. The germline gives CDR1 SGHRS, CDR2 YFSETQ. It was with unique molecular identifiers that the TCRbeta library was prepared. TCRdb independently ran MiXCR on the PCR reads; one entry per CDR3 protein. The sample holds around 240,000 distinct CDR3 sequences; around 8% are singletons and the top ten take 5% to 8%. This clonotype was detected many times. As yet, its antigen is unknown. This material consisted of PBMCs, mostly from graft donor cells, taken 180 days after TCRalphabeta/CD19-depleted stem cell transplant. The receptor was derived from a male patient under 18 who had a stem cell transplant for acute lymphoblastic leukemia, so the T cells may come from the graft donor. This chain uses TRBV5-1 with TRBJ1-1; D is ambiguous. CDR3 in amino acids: CASSFEGEGTEAFF. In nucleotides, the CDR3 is TGCGCCAGCAGCTTCGAGGGAGAGGGCACTGAAGCTTTCTTT.